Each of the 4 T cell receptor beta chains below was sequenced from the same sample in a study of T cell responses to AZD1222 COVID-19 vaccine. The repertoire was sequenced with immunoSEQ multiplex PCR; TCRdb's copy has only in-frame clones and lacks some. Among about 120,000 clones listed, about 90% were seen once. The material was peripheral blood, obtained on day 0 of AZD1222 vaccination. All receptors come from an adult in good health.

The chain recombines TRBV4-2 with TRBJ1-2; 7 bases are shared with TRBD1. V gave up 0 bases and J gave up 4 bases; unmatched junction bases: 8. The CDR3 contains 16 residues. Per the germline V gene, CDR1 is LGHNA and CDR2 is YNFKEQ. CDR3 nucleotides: TGTGCCAGCAGCCAAGAAGTGACAGGGAGCCCCTATGGCTACACCTTC. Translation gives CASSQEVTGSPYGYTF.

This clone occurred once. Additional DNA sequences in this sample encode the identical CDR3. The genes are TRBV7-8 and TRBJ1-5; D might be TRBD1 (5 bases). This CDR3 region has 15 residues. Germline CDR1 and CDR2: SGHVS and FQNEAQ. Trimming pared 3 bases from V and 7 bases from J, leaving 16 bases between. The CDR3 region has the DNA TGTGCCAGCAGCTTGTCGGGTGGGGCCAAGCAGCCCCAGCATTTT. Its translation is CASSLSGGAKQPQHF.

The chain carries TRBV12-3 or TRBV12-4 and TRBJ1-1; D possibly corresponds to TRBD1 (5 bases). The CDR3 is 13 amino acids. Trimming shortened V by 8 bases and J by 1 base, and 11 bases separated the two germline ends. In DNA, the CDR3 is TGTGCCAGCGGGGGACTCGCGAACACTGAAGCTTTCTTT. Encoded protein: CASGGLANTEAFF.

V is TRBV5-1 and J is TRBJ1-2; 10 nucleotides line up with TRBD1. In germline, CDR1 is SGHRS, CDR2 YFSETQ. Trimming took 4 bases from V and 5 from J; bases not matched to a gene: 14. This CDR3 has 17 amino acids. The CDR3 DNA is TGCGCCAGCAGCCCGAGACAGGGGGCCGCTTTTGGTTATGGCTACACCTTC. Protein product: CASSPRQGAAFGYGYTF.